The next 20 T cell receptor beta chains were all read from a single sample in a study of blood T cell repertoires in COVID-19. Produced via immunoSEQ multiplex PCR; TCRdb's table is partial and in-frame only. Here the sample spans 150,000 to 200,000 clones, approximately 89% being singletons. The material sequenced was PBMCs or T cells enriched from blood (not recorded which). These receptor sequences come from a woman aged 18-30 years who had recovered from COVID-19.

The count of this clone is one. The CDR3 DNA sequence: TGTGCCAGCAGTTTATACGGCGGGAGGGCCTCGTACGAGCAGTACTTC. It yields the protein CASSLYGGRASYEQYF. The chain carries TRBV28 and TRBJ2-7, with 9 positions matching TRBD2. V dropped 1 base and J dropped 4; count of bases not matched to a gene: 8. Germline V gene sequence: CDR1 MDHEN, CDR2 SYDVKM. The CDR3 loop spans 16 amino acids.

The rearrangement links TRBV12-3 or TRBV12-4 to TRBJ2-1; possibly TRBD1 for D (5 bases). The CDR3 runs 11 residues. V was pared by 3 bases and J by 12 bases, with 9 bases between. The CDR3 loop is CASSLGLGQFF. The CDR3 DNA is TGTGCCAGCAGTTTGGGGCTGGGGCAGTTCTTC.

The chain combines TRBV28 with TRBJ1-5; D ambiguous. The germline V gene encodes CDR1 MDHEN and CDR2 SYDVKM. The V end was cut by 6 bases, the J end by 3 bases, with 15 bases between. The CDR3 length is 15 residues. The CDR3 region has the DNA TGTGCCAGCAGATCATCCCGACAAAACAATCAGCCCCAGCATTTT. Translated: CASRSSRQNNQPQHF.

The rearrangement joins TRBV15 to TRBJ2-6, with D tentatively TRBD1 (5 bases). CDR3 size: 18 residues. Deletions cut 2 bases from V and 0 bases from J, with 14 bases between. CDR1 and CDR2 (germline): LNHNV, YYDKDF (reference sequence). Written as DNA, the CDR3 is TGTGCCACCAGCAGAAGTAAGGGGCCCGGCTCTGGGGCCAACGTCCTGACTTTC. Protein: CATSRSKGPGSGANVLTF.

This sequence joins TRBV28 and TRBJ2-5, with TRBD2 identical over 8 bases. Germline V lookup: CDR1 MDHEN, CDR2 SYDVKM. The CDR3 is 18 residues long. Germline trimming cut 9 bases from V and 1 base from J; bases unmatched to any gene: 19. For the CDR3, the DNA is TGTGCCAGTAGAAAGCATGGGGGTAGCGGGGCACCCCAAGAGACCCAGTACTTC. It codes for CASRKHGGSGAPQETQYF. Based on the CDR3 plus reference TRBV28 and TRBJ2-5, the full variable domain is DVKVTQSSRYLVKRTGEKVFLECVQDMDHENMFWYRQDPGLGLRLIYFSYDVKMKEKGDIPEGYSVSREKKERFSLILESASTNQTSMYLCASRKHGGSGAPQETQYFGPGTRLLVL.

V usage is TRBV4-1 and J usage is TRBJ2-1; TRBD1 agrees at 9 bases. CDR3 length: 15 residues. In germline, CDR1 is MGHRA, CDR2 YSYEKL. With V trimmed by 1 base and J by 7 bases, 5 bases remained unmatched. The CDR3 DNA reads TGCGCCAGCAGCCAAGGGCACAGGGGGCTGAATGAGCAGTTCTTC. The encoded protein is CASSQGHRGLNEQFF.

The chain combines TRBV6-5 with TRBJ2-2; D gene uncertain. The V gene's germline CDR1 is MNHEY and CDR2 SVGAGI. The germline V and J ends were trimmed by 6 bases and 5 bases, with 10 bases remaining between them. There are 13 residues in the CDR3. The CDR3 protein is CASRPSGTGELFF. The CDR3 DNA sequence: TGTGCCAGCAGGCCCTCCGGGACCGGGGAGCTGTTTTTT.

A single count supports this clone. This chain uses TRBV10-3 with TRBJ2-2, with 9 bases fitting TRBD2. The CDR3 spans 16 residues. Germline CDR1 is ENHRY and CDR2 is SYGVKD. V lost 5 bases and J lost 3; bases outside the gene matches: 7. CDR3 protein: CAISLNSGSDTGELFF. The CDR3 bases are TGTGCCATCAGTTTAAATAGCGGGAGTGACACCGGGGAGCTGTTTTTT.

The CDR3 loop reads CASSLAGISSYNSPLHF. The CDR3 nucleotides are TGTGCCAGCAGTTTAGCAGGCATAAGCTCCTATAATTCACCCCTCCACTTT. The rearrangement uses TRBV28 and TRBJ1-6; D not certain. CDR1 is MDHEN and CDR2 is SYDVKM in the germline V gene. This CDR3 region has 17 residues. V gave up 2 bases and J gave up 0 bases, with 11 bases separating them.

This chain joins TRBV6-1 and TRBJ2-7; 8 positions agree with TRBD1. Looked up from germline, CDR1 is MNHNS and CDR2 is SASEGT. The CDR3 runs 14 residues. The junction had 5 bases not matched to a gene; V was cut back by 3 bases and J by 4 bases. The CDR3 sequence is CASSEGQASYEQYF. The CDR3 region has the DNA TGTGCCAGCAGTGAGGGACAGGCCAGTTACGAGCAGTACTTC.

This chain uses TRBV5-4 with TRBJ2-7; the D gene is possibly TRBD2 (5 bases). The germline V and J ends were trimmed by 7 bases and 7 bases, with 15 bases remaining between them. The length of the CDR3 is 12 residues. Germline assignment: CDR1 SGHNT and CDR2 YYREEE (reference sequence). This chain's CDR3 is CASGTRPGEQYF. CDR3 DNA: TGTGCCAGCGGAACCCGCCCGGGGGAGCAGTACTTC.

The CDR3 DNA reads TGTGCCAGCAGTTACTCGAGACAGGGGGAGCAGTTCTTC. It codes for CASSYSRQGEQFF. This chain joins TRBV6-5 and TRBJ2-1; 8 bases match TRBD1. J was trimmed by 10 bases and V by 0 bases; bases with no gene match: 2. This CDR3 has 13 residues. The germline CDR1 and CDR2 sequences are MNHEY and SVGAGI.

This chain links TRBV6-5 with TRBJ1-3; 8 nucleotides line up with TRBD1. CDR1 is MNHEY and CDR2 is SVGAGI in the germline V gene. J gave up 3 bases and V 5 bases, and 6 bases lay outside the gene matches. The CDR3 extends over 15 amino acids. The CDR3 nucleotides read TGTGCCAGCAGTCCGACAGGGGACGGTGGAAACACCATATATTTT. It translates to CASSPTGDGGNTIYF.

This chain joins TRBV28 and TRBJ2-5; tentatively, D is TRBD2 (5 bases). Trimming pared 6 bases from V and 2 bases from J, leaving 19 bases between. The CDR3 runs to 16 residues. Germline values: CDR1 MDHEN, CDR2 SYDVKM. The CDR3, as DNA: TGTGCCAGCAGCCTAGCCACTTTCCGGGCGCAAGAGACCCAGTACTTC. This gives the protein CASSLATFRAQETQYF.

This chain connects TRBV6-2 or TRBV6-3 to TRBJ2-3, with D perhaps TRBD2 (6 bases). The germline gives CDR1 MNHEY, CDR2 SVGEGT. V lost 5 bases and J 0 bases, leaving 12 bases between the germline ends. The CDR3 is made up of 15 amino acids. The CDR3 reads CASSPGAGSTDTQYF. CDR3 sequence (DNA): TGTGCCAGCAGTCCCGGGGCGGGAAGCACAGATACGCAGTATTTT.

The chain has TRBV7-8 and TRBJ2-7; 7 bases agree with TRBD1. Unmatched junction bases numbered 1, after V lost 8 bases and J lost 0 bases. This CDR3 comprises 12 residues. Looked up from germline, CDR1 is SGHVS and CDR2 is FQNEAQ. This chain's CDR3 is CASRDSSYEQYF. The CDR3 DNA sequence: TGTGCCAGCCGGGACAGCTCCTACGAGCAGTACTTC.

V and J are TRBV18 and TRBJ1-3; D gene uncertain. Germline CDR1 KGHSH, CDR2 LQKENI. V lost 2 bases, J lost 2 bases, and 7 bases lay in between. CDR3 length equals 14 residues. In nucleotides, the CDR3 is TGTGCCAGCTCACCAGCCAGCGCTGGAAACACCATATATTTT. This translates into CASSPASAGNTIYF.

The chain couples TRBV29-1 to TRBJ2-7, with D uncertain. The germline V and J ends were trimmed by 5 bases and 0 bases, with 11 bases remaining between them. CDR3 length: 13 residues. From germline, CDR1 is SQVTM and CDR2 ANQGSEA. As DNA, the CDR3 is TGCAGCGTTTCTGCAGGAAGCTCCTACGAGCAGTACTTC. This translates into CSVSAGSSYEQYF.

This chain links TRBV19 with TRBJ2-2; 8 bases line up with TRBD2. Germline lookup yields CDR1 LNHDA and CDR2 SQIVND (reference sequence). The V and J ends lost 10 bases and 2 bases, in that order; junction bases with no gene match: 6. The CDR3 runs 14 residues. The CDR3 protein is CATLSGRNTGELFF. CDR3 coding DNA: TGTGCCACCTTAAGCGGGAGAAACACCGGGGAGCTGTTTTTT.

The rearrangement uses TRBV7-6 and TRBJ2-3, with 7 bases identical to TRBD2. The germline V gene has CDR1 SGHVS and CDR2 FNYEAQ. This CDR3 region has 15 residues. The V gene end was trimmed by 5 bases and the J gene end by 3 bases; junction bases not matched to a gene: 8. In DNA form, the CDR3 reads TGTGCCAGCAGCGCCCAAAACGGGGGGACAGATACGCAGTATTTT. This gives the protein CASSAQNGGTDTQYF.